This T cell receptor (beta chain) was profiled in a study of cytomegalovirus exposure and HLA in healthy donors. Whole-study results and caveats: There were around 160 TCR beta chains listed as cytomegalovirus-associated. With DRB1 most and HLA-C fewest, TCR association rates differed between HLA loci in a later analysis. Immune exposure data for these donors was limited to CMV serostatus. Reportedly, diagnosis of cytomegalovirus status by the classifier showed high specificity and sensitivity.

The primer mix had 60 Vbeta and 13 Jbeta primers. Here immunoSEQ multiplex PCR was the method, and the copy in TCRdb shows in-frame clones only, minus some. The table lists 150,000 to 200,000 clones, more than 65% of them singletons. With respect to this clone: Its specificity is not known.

The junction had 14 bases not matched to a gene; V was cut back by 5 bases and J by 0 bases. Germline CDR1 is SGHVS and CDR2 is FQNEAQ. The CDR3 length is 19 residues. What was sequenced was PBMCs. The receptor was derived from a man between 18 and 35 years old in good health and CMV-seropositive. The chain recombines TRBV7-8 with TRBJ2-1; 9 bases line up with TRBD2. DNA for the CDR3: TGTGCCAGCAGCCCAACTCCAGGACTAGCGTATAGCTCCTACAATGAGCAGTTCTTC. Translated, it gives CASSPTPGLAYSSYNEQFF.